Sequencing of this T cell receptor beta chain was carried out in a study of OX40 agonist ivuxolimab in advanced cancers. Study-wide findings and caveats: The CD4+ and CD8+ T cells in the blood had expanded clonally by week 6 at 0.1 to 3.0 mg/kg.

The CDR3 has 15 residues. CDR1 is KGHSH, CDR2 LQKENI, per germline. Trimming at V came to 1 base and at J to 2 bases, leaving 5 bases not matched to a gene. Assay: immunoSEQ multiplex PCR; the TCRdb copy retains only in-frame clones and omits some. This sample has about 50,000 clones, with roughly 86% found just once. Points on this clone: Its antigen is still unknown.

This sequence joins TRBV18 and TRBJ2-7; 7 bases map to TRBD1. This material consisted of CD4+ or CD8+ T cells sorted from blood, taken in a trial of the OX40 agonist ivuxolimab. The TCR originated in an adult with an advanced solid tumor such as melanoma, head and neck, liver or kidney cancer. The CDR3 sequence: CASSPLVTGPYEQYF. The CDR3 coding sequence is TGTGCCAGCTCACCACTTGTGACAGGGCCCTACGAGCAGTACTTC. Full variable domain (outside the CDR3, taken from reference TRBV18 and TRBJ2-7): NAGVMQNPRHLVRRRGQEARLRCSPMKGHSHVYWYRQLPEEGLKFMVYLQKENIIDESGMPKERFSAEFPKEGPSILRIQQVVRGDSAAYFCASSPLVTGPYEQYFGPGTRLTVT.